This record covers a single T cell receptor beta chain. Its cognate antigen is unknown. The data were obtained in a study of T cell responses to AZD1222 COVID-19 vaccine. General study points: Spike-specific TCR breadth and depth went up after people got two AZD1222 doses. Regions 160-218 and 743-854 dominated among vaccine-associated CD4 TCRs spanning spike. Close to half of spike-specific TCRs reportedly recognize unmutated variant regions. Most donors were white British, females outnumbered males, and clonal diversity was possibly underestimated.

Measured with immunoSEQ multiplex PCR; TCRdb has only the in-frame clones, and not every one. Seen here are over 100,000 clones, around 90% observed once, and the top ten hold roughly 12%. With 6 bases removed from V and 7 bases from J, the gap between germline ends came to 13 bases. The CDR3 is 13 residues long. V is TRBV12-3 or TRBV12-4 and J is TRBJ2-1, with D tentatively TRBD1 (7 bases). Material: peripheral blood, obtained on day 0 of MenACWY control vaccination. This sequence originates from an adult in good health. CDR3 sequence: CASRQQGRNEQFF. The CDR3 bases are TGTGCCAGCAGGCAACAGGGGAGGAATGAGCAGTTCTTC.